What follows describes a single T cell receptor (beta chain). Its antigen is currently unknown. The CDR3 runs to 17 residues. The germline V gene has CDR1 MNHEY and CDR2 SMNVEV (reference sequence). Deletions cut 1 base from V and 1 base from J, with 15 bases between. This entry is derived from a study of radiotherapy plus CTLA-4 blockade in lung cancer. Turning to the study itself: Objective responses arose in over 15% of patients, and about 32% experienced disease control. Findings and limits, study-wide: Some TCR clones had been derived from tumors. These clones expanded in peripheral blood after radiotherapy plus ipilimumab. Interferon-beta, together with early blood T cell clone dynamics, reportedly best predicted response.

Repertoires were generated with immunoSEQ multiplex PCR, while TCRdb's copy carries only in-frame clones and drops some. The table has 71,000 or so clones, about 88% seen once. This sequence originates from a human donor with non-small cell lung cancer who had stable disease on radiotherapy plus ipilimumab. The chain is built from TRBV27 and TRBJ2-3, with a tentative D call TRBD1 (5 bases). Source: peripheral blood, taken from a patient treated with radiotherapy plus ipilimumab. CDR3 DNA sequence: TGTGCCAGCAGTTTATGGACACTACCCAGGGGCACAGATACGCAGTATTTT. This codes for CASSLWTLPRGTDTQYF.